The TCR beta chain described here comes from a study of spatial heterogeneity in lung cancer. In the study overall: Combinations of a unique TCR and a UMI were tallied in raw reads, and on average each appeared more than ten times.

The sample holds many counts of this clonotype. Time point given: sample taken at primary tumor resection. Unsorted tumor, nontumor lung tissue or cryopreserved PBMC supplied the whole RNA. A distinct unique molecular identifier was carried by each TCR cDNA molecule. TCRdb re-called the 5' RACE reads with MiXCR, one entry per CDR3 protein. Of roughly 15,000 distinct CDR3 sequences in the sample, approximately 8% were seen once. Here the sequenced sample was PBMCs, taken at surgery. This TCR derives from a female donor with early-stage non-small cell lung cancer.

CDR3 region: CASSLQPKSSYNEQFF. The CDR3 coding sequence is TGTGCCAGCAGTTTGCAACCGAAGAGCTCCTACAATGAGCAGTTCTTC. The J gene is TRBJ2-1, the V gene TRBV7-3, with D hard to call. Trimming took 6 bases from V and 0 from J, leaving 15 bases between them. The germline V gene has CDR1 SGHTA and CDR2 FQGTGA. This CDR3 comprises 16 residues. The full variable domain, with the rest looked up from reference TRBV7-3 and TRBJ2-1, is GAGVSQTPSNKVTEKGKYVELRCDPISGHTALYWYRQSLGQGPEFLIYFQGTGAADDSGLPNDRFFAVRPEGSVSTLKIQRTERGDSAVYLCASSLQPKSSYNEQFFGPGTRLTVL.